This T cell receptor (beta chain) derives from a study of cytomegalovirus exposure and HLA in healthy donors. Study context: Findings of an earlier analysis included roughly 120 million unique TCR beta sequences from some 200 million T cells. Study results and caveats: Serostatus for CMV was the only available immune exposure information. Presence/absence analysis assumed near-uniform sequencing depth across donors.

CDR3 length: 14 amino acids. V lost 1 base, J lost 1 base, and 1 base stayed unmatched. Germline CDR1 reads MNHEY; CDR2 reads SMNVEV (reference sequence). The PCR ran on 60 Vbeta and 13 Jbeta primers. Libraries were prepared by immunoSEQ multiplex PCR; TCRdb keeps only in-frame clonotypes and omits some of them. The table lists under 200,000 clones, 81% of them singletons. A remark on this clone: Its target is not known. In the same sample, other DNA sequences code for this CDR3.

The TCR originated in a woman aged 45-60 years in good health and CMV-seronegative. What was sequenced was PBMCs. The V call is TRBV27, the J call TRBJ2-7; 7 nucleotides match TRBD2. The CDR3 DNA follows: TGTGCCAGCAGTTTATTGGGAGGGTCCTACGAGCAGTACTTC. Translated: CASSLLGGSYEQYF.